This T cell receptor (beta chain) comes out of a study of OX40 agonist ivuxolimab in advanced cancers. A note on the overall study: Ivuxolimab, which targeted the costimulatory receptor OX40 (CD134), was an agonistic, fully human IgG2 monoclonal antibody. Intravenous ivuxolimab was administered to patients every 2 weeks at six dose levels: 0.01, 0.1, 0.3, 1.5, 3 and 10 mg/kg. Among the approximately 54 dose-escalation patients, about 19 had hepatocellular carcinoma, some 15 melanoma, 9 renal cell carcinoma and 9 head and neck cancer. In the dose-escalation cohort, 70% to 85% of patients were male, and the mean age was 60 years with a range of about 20 to 90. Prior anti-PD-1, anti-PD-L1 or anti-CTLA-4 therapy was permitted, and 30% to 45% of dose-escalation patients had received checkpoint inhibitors. Partial responses occurred in three dose-escalation patients: two with cutaneous melanoma and one with hepatocellular carcinoma. Peripheral TCRbeta sequencing aimed to test whether ivuxolimab altered TCR sequence diversity and caused clonal T-cell expansion. The paper reports the monotherapy dose-escalation portion (N of about 50 patients) of the phase I ivuxolimab trial.

Patients with a history of autoimmune disease or receiving systemic immunosuppression were excluded from the trial. In every dose cohort, peripheral blood was drawn for TCR sequencing at baseline, cycle 4 day 1, and cycle 7 day 1. The samples were drawn from a first-in-human, open-label, multicenter phase I dose-escalation trial of ivuxolimab. The trial enrolled adults with locally advanced or metastatic head and neck squamous cell, hepatocellular, melanoma or renal cell carcinoma. CD4+ and CD8+ T cells were sorted separately from peripheral blood before TCR sequencing. The CDR3 runs 14 residues from the cysteine to the phenylalanine. Only the CDR3 DNA stays, 42 bases, in frame from base 1. The germline V gene specifies SGHTA as CDR1 and FQGNSA as CDR2. A distance of 6 bases separates the germline ends of V and J, which lose 0 bases and 4 bases respectively. Points the paper makes about the study in general: In the 0.1-3.0 mg/kg groups, partial responders were among the patients with the lowest normalized peripheral clonal expansion, particularly in CD8+ T cells. Antigen specificity was not determined for the clonally expanded peripheral T cells. On average, CD8+ T cells showed more expanded clones than CD4+ T cells after ivuxolimab. At doses of 0.1 to 3.0 mg/kg, clonal expansion of both CD4+ and CD8+ T cells in blood was seen between baseline and week 6. Low levels of normalized T-cell clonal expansion were also seen in some patients who did not respond.

In the case of this clone: The antigen it binds to is not known. No much larger clonotype is one base removed from it; base qualities were not supplied.

To sequence the TCRbeta CDR3 region, genomic DNA was isolated from the sorted cells. TCRbeta CDR3 regions were sequenced using the immunoSEQ Assay. TCRdb took over this immuneACCESS table, retaining in-frame rearrangements with V and J assigned. Such tables are incomplete; in checked studies, under half of the missing clones stem from an unresolved V gene, and the remainder is unexplained. Recorded for this sample are roughly 70,000 clones; 85% to 90% of them occurred a single time. Of the sample, 2% to 2.5% falls within the top ten clones. The TCR sequence derives from an adult with an advanced solid tumor such as melanoma, head and neck, liver or kidney cancer. In this chain, TRBV7-2 is recombined with TRBJ2-2; the D call is tentative, TRBD1 or TRBD2, as each matches 5 bases. Sequenced material: CD4+ or CD8+ T cells sorted from blood, taken in a trial of the OX40 agonist ivuxolimab. In nucleotides, the sequence is TGTGCCAGCAGCTTAGCGAGGGGCACCGGGGAGCTGTTTTTT. Its translation reads: CASSLARGTGELFF. Extended through the reference TRBV7-2 and TRBJ2-2 proteins, this CDR3 yields the full variable domain: GAGVSQSPSNKVTEKGKDVELRCDPISGHTALYWYRQSLGQGLEFLIYFQGNSAPDKSGLPSDRFSAERTGGSVSTLTIQRTQQEDSAVYLCASSLARGTGELFFGEGSRLTVL.